Below are 12 T cell receptor beta chains sequenced from a single sample in a study of T-cell memory formation after mild COVID-19. Using its own MiXCR run on the 5' RACE reads, TCRdb lists one record per CDR3 protein. The data contain 360,000 or so distinct CDR3 sequences, under 30% of them seen just once; the ten biggest clones take up roughly 13%. The sample was PBMCs or a T cell subset sorted from them (not recorded which). These TCRs come from an adult woman who had mild COVID-19 (a few samples of this study predate the infection). Cell type and time point are not known.

This clonotype showed up just a few times. This chain uses TRBV20-1 with TRBJ1-2, with D maybe TRBD1 (5 bases). Germline V gene sequence: CDR1 DFQATT, CDR2 SNEGSKA (reference sequence). V was trimmed by 0 bases and J by 1 base, leaving 18 bases between them. This CDR3 is built from 17 residues. CDR3 nucleotide sequence: TGCAGTGCTAGAGATTATGGTTGGGACGGAGGTAACTATGGCTACACCTTC. Encoded protein: CSARDYGWDGGNYGYTF.

The V call is TRBV7-8, the J call TRBJ1-4; unclear D gene. The V end was cut by 8 bases, the J end by 6 bases, with 16 bases between. The CDR3 sequence is 14 residues long. Germline CDR1 is SGHVS and CDR2 is FQNEAQ. The CDR3 region has the DNA TGTGCCAGCCGGGAATTCATTTCGGATGAAAAACTGTTTTTT. Amino acid sequence: CASREFISDEKLFF.

J is TRBJ1-5 and V is TRBV6-6; 7 nucleotides line up with TRBD1. J was trimmed by 4 bases and V by 5 bases; bases with no gene match: 8. The length of the CDR3 is 15 residues. Germline values: CDR1 MNHNY, CDR2 SVGAGI (reference sequence). CDR3 sequence: CASSQPTGINQPQHF. CDR3 sequence (DNA): TGTGCCAGCAGTCAGCCGACAGGGATTAATCAGCCCCAGCATTTT.

This clonotype was seen a few times. This chain joins TRBV5-1 and TRBJ1-6; weak D call: TRBD1 (5 bases). Germline CDR1 reads SGHRS; CDR2 reads YFSETQ. This CDR3 is 15 amino acids long. Trimming pared 4 bases from V and 5 bases from J, leaving 13 bases between. The CDR3 coding sequence is TGCGCCAGCAGCCTCCGACAGAGAGATAATTCACCCCTCCACTTT. This translates into CASSLRQRDNSPLHF.

The rearrangement links TRBV7-9 to TRBJ2-1; 13 nucleotides match TRBD2. The germline gives CDR1 SEHNR, CDR2 FQNEAQ (reference sequence). The CDR3 spans 17 residues. J was trimmed by 8 bases and V by 5 bases; bases with no gene match: 12. The CDR3 loop reads CASSVRTSGGARYEQFF. CDR3 nucleotide sequence: TGTGCCAGCAGCGTTAGAACTAGCGGGGGGGCAAGATATGAGCAGTTCTTC.

The chain recombines TRBV7-8 with TRBJ2-5, with TRBD1 matching over 9 bases. The CDR3 spans 16 residues. After removal of 5 bases from V and 5 bases from J, the junction contained 12 bases not matched to a gene. Per the germline V gene, CDR1 is SGHVS and CDR2 is FQNEAQ. CDR3 nucleotides: TGTGCCAGCAGCGGGGGGGGACAGGGTTCGAGGGAGACCCAGTACTTC. This translates into CASSGGGQGSRETQYF.

V gene TRBV6-5 combines with J gene TRBJ2-5; the D gene is possibly TRBD2 (6 bases). Germline V gene data show CDR1 as MNHEY and CDR2 as SVGAGI. Trimming cost V 8 bases and J 5 bases, with 9 bases left between them. The CDR3 spans 11 residues. The CDR3 nucleotides are TGTGCCAGCGCCGGAGGGGAGACCCAGTACTTC. It yields the protein CASAGGETQYF.

This clonotype has just a few counts. This chain joins TRBV3-1 and TRBJ2-7; TRBD1 aligns across 8 bases. The CDR3 runs 17 residues. Germline V CDR1 and CDR2: LGHDT, YNNKEL (reference sequence). The junction had 13 bases not matched to a gene; V was cut back by 2 bases and J by 4 bases. The CDR3 region is CASSQWDRRGRGYEQYF. CDR3 DNA sequence: TGTGCCAGCAGCCAATGGGACAGGAGGGGAAGAGGGTACGAGCAGTACTTC.

The chain couples TRBV11-2 to TRBJ2-7, with D uncertain. The CDR3 has 12 residues. The V gene lost 5 bases and the J gene lost 9 bases, with 14 bases spanning the gap. Germline lookup yields CDR1 SGHAT and CDR2 FQNNGV. This chain's CDR3 is CASSHRTSMQYF. For the CDR3, the DNA is TGTGCCAGCAGCCATCGGACCAGTATGCAGTACTTC.

This clonotype showed up just a few times. The chain employs TRBV5-1 and TRBJ2-5; perhaps TRBD2 as D (5 bases). The CDR3 extends over 13 amino acids. The germline gives CDR1 SGHRS, CDR2 YFSETQ. V was pared by 4 bases and J by 4 bases, with 11 bases between. Written as DNA, the CDR3 is TGCGCCAGCAGCCCCGGGATCCGAGAGACCCAGTACTTC. This encodes CASSPGIRETQYF.

This clonotype was counted between two and nine times. V gene TRBV12-3 or TRBV12-4 combines with J gene TRBJ2-5; unclear D gene. V lost 5 bases and J 5 bases, leaving 12 bases between the germline ends. There are 13 residues in the CDR3. The CDR3, as DNA: TGTGCCAGCAGTATGCCGGTGGAGGAGACCCAGTACTTC. This codes for CASSMPVEETQYF.

There are a few counts of this clonotype. The V and J genes are TRBV13 and TRBJ2-7; tentatively, D is TRBD2 (5 bases). CDR3 size: 14 residues. V dropped 2 bases and J dropped 4 bases, with 12 bases sitting between them. Germline loops: CDR1 PRHDT, CDR2 FYEKMQ (reference sequence). CDR3 sequence (DNA): TGTGCCAGCAGCTTACGGGGTAGCAGGTACGAGCAGTACTTC. This gives the protein CASSLRGSRYEQYF.